This T cell receptor (beta chain) emerged from a study of blood T cell repertoires in COVID-19. Study as a whole: Acute and convalescent COVID-19 specimens originated in the United States, Italy and Spain. T cells, B-cell-depleted T cells, or PBMCs supplied cDNA or gDNA.

This clone was seen only once. J was trimmed by 3 bases and V by 7 bases; bases with no gene match: 13. Per germline, CDR1 SGHRS and CDR2 YFSETQ. The length of the CDR3 is 16 residues. Methods used by the authors: Amplification of reference gene primers provided the estimated nucleated cell counts. Sequenced by immunoSEQ multiplex PCR; TCRdb stores in-frame clones only, minus some. Clonal size and the V and J genes are those of that table, whereas D and trimming came from the DNA. This sample has more than 150,000 clones, with about 86% found just once. Sequencing input: peripheral blood. This chain connects TRBV5-1 to TRBJ2-3; 8 bases agree with TRBD1. The TCR originated in a man aged 55 to 70 with acute or convalescent COVID-19. CDR3 sequence (DNA): TGCGCCAGCCAGACAGGGGTTGGGGGTAGGACAGATACGCAGTATTTT. Protein product: CASQTGVGGRTDTQYF.